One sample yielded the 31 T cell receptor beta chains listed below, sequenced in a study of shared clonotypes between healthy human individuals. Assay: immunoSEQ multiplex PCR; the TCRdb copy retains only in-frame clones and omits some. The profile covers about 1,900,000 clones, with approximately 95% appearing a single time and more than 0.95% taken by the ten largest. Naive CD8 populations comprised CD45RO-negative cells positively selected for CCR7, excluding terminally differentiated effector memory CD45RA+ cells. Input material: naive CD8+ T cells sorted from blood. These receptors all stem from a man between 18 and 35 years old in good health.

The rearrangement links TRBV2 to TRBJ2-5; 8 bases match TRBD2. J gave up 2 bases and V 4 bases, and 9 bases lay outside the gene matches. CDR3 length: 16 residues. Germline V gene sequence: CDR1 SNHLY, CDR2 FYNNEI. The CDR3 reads CASSGLGGALQETQYF. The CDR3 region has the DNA TGTGCCAGCAGTGGACTCGGGGGGGCGCTACAAGAGACCCAGTACTTC.

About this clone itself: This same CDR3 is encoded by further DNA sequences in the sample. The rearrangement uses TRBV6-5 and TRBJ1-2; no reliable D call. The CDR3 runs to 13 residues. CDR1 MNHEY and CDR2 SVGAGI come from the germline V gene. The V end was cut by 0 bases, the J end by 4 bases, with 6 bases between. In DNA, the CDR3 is TGTGCCAGCAGTTACTCGAACAGCTATGGCTACACCTTC. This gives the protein CASSYSNSYGYTF.

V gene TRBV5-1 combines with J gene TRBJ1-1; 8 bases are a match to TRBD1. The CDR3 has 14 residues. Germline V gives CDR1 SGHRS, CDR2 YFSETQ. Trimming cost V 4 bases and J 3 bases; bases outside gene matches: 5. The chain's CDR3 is CASSTGQGDTEAFF. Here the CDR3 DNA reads TGCGCCAGCAGCACTGGACAGGGTGACACTGAAGCTTTCTTT.

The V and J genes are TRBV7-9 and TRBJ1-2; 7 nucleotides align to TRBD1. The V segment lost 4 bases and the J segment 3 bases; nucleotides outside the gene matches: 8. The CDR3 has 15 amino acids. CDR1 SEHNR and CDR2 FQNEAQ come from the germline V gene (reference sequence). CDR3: CASSSTGTYYYGYTF. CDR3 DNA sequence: TGTGCCAGCAGCTCGACAGGGACTTATTACTATGGCTACACCTTC.

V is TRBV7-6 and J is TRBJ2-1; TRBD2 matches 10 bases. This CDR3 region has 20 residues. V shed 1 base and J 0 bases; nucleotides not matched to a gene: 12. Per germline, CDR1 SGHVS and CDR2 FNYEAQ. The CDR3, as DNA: TGTGCCAGCAGCTTAGGGGTTCCGGGACTAGCGTTAAGCTCCTACAATGAGCAGTTCTTC. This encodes CASSLGVPGLALSSYNEQFF.

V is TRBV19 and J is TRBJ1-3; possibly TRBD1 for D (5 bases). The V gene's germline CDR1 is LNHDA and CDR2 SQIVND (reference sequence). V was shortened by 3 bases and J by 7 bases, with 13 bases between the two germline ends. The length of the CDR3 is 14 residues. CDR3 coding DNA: TGTGCCAGTAGTATCTGGGACGCCGGGAACACCATATATTTT. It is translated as CASSIWDAGNTIYF.

DNA for the CDR3: TGCGCCAGCAGCCAATGGGGGACGGCCCAAGAGACCCAGTACTTC. It codes for CASSQWGTAQETQYF. This sequence joins TRBV4-1 and TRBJ2-5; the D call may be TRBD1 or TRBD2 (5 bases each). Germline V CDR1 and CDR2: MGHRA, YSYEKL. Trimming took off 2 bases at V and 1 base at J, with 11 bases between the two ends. The CDR3 sequence is 15 residues long.

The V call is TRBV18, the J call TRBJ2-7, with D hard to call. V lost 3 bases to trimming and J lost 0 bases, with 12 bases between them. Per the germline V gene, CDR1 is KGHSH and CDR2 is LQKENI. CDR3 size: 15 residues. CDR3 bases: TGTGCCAGCTCACCGGAAATGAGGAGCTCCTACGAGCAGTACTTC. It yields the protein CASSPEMRSSYEQYF.

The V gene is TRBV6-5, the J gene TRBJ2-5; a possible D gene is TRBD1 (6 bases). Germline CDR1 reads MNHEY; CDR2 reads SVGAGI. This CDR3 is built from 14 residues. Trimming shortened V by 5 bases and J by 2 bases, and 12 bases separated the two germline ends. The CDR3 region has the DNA TGTGCCAGCAGTCCTGGACAGCTTCAAGAGACCCAGTACTTC. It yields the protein CASSPGQLQETQYF.

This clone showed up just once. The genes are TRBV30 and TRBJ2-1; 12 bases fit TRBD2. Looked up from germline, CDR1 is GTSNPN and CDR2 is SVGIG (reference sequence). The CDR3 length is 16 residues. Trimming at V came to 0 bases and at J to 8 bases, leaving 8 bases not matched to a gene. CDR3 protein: CAWSVGTSGGLDEQFF. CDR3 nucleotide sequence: TGTGCCTGGAGTGTAGGTACTAGCGGGGGGCTCGATGAGCAGTTCTTC.

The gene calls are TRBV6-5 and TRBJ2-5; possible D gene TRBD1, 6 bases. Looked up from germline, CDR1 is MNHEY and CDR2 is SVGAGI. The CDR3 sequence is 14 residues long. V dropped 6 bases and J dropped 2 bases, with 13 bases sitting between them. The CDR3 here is CASSSPGQQETQYF. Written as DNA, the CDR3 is TGTGCCAGCAGCTCTCCCGGACAGCAAGAGACCCAGTACTTC.

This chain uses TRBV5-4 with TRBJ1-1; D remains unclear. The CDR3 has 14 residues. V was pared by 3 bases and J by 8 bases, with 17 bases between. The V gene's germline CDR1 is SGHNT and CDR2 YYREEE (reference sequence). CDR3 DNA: TGTGCCAGCAGCTGGACGATAGGGAGAACGGAAGCTTTCTTT. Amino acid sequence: CASSWTIGRTEAFF. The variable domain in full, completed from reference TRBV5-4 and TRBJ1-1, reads ETGVTQSPTHLIKTRGQQVTLRCSSQSGHNTVSWYQQALGQGPQFIFQYYREEENGRGNFPPRFSGLQFPNYSSELNVNALELDDSALYLCASSWTIGRTEAFFGQGTRLTVV.

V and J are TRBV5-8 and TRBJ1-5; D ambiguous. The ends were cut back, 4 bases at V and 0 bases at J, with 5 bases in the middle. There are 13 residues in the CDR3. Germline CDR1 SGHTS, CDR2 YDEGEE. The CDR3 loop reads CASSPYSNQPQHF. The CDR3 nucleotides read TGTGCCAGCAGCCCTTATAGCAATCAGCCCCAGCATTTT.

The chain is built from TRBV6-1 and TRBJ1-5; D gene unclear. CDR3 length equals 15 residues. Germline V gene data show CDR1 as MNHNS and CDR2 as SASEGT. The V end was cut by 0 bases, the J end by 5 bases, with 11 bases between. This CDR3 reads CASSEAVGPDQPQHF. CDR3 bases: TGTGCCAGCAGTGAAGCGGTAGGGCCCGATCAGCCCCAGCATTTT.

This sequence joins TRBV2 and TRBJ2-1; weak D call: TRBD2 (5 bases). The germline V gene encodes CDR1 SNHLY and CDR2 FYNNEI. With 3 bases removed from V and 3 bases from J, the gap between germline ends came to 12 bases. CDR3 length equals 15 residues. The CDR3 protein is CASSDMDGVYNEQFF. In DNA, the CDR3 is TGTGCCAGCAGTGACATGGACGGGGTCTACAATGAGCAGTTCTTC. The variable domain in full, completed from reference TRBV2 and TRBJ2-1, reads EPEVTQTPSHQVTQMGQEVILRCVPISNHLYFYWYRQILGQKVEFLVSFYNNEISEKSEIFDDQFSVERPDGSNFTLKIRSTKLEDSAMYFCASSDMDGVYNEQFFGPGTRLTVL.

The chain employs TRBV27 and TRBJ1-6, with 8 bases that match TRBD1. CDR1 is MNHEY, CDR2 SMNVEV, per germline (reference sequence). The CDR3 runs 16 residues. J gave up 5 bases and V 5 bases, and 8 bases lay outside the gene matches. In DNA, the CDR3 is TGTGCCAGCAGTCCTATCGGACAGGGACATAATTCACCCCTCCACTTT. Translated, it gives CASSPIGQGHNSPLHF.

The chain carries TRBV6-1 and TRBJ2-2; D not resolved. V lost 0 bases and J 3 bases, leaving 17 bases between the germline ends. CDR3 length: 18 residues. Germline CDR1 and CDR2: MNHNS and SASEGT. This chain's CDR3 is CASSEALLRLNDTGELFF. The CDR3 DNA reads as TGTGCCAGCAGTGAAGCGCTTCTTCGGCTTAACGACACCGGGGAGCTGTTTTTT.

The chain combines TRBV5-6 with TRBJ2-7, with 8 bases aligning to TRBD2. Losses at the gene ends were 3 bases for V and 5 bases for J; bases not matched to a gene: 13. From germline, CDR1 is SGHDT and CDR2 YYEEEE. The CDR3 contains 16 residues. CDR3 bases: TGTGCCAGCAGCTCATTCCCCGGGGGGGCCGACCACGAGCAGTACTTC. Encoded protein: CASSSFPGGADHEQYF.

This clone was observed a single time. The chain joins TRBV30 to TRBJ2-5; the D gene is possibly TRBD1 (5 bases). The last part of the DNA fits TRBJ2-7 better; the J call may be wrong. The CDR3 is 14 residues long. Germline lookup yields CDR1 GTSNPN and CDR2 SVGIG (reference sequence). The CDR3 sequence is CAWSVGTGPYEQYF. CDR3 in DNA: TGTGCCTGGAGTGTTGGTACAGGCCCCTACGAGCAGTACTTC.

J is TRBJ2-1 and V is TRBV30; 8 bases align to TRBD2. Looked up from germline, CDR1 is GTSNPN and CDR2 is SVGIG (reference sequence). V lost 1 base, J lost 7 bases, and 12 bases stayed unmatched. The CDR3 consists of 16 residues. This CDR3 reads CAWSGRASGPHNEQFF. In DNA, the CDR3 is TGTGCCTGGAGTGGTCGAGCTAGCGGGCCCCATAATGAGCAGTTCTTC. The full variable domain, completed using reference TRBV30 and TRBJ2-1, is SQTIHQWPATLVQPVGSPLSLECTVEGTSNPNLYWYRQAAGRGLQLLFYSVGIGQISSEVPQNLSASRPQDRQFILSSKKLLLSDSGFYLCAWSGRASGPHNEQFFGPGTRLTVL.

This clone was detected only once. CDR3 residues: CASSVSPGAGYEQYF. The CDR3 DNA sequence: TGTGCCAGCAGCGTTAGCCCCGGCGCCGGCTACGAGCAGTACTTC. The chain couples TRBV9 to TRBJ2-7; D gene ambiguous. Between the trimmed V and J ends, which lost 2 bases and 3 bases, there was a span of 15 bases. This CDR3 has 15 residues. CDR1 and CDR2 (germline): SGDLS, YYNGEE.

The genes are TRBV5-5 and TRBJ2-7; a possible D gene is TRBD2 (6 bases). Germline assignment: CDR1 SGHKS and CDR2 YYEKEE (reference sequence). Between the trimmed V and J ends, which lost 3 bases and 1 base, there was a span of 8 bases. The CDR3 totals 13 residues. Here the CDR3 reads CASSWGLSYEQYF. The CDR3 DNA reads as TGTGCCAGCAGCTGGGGACTTTCCTACGAGCAGTACTTC.

CDR3 loop: CASRNRGVYNSPLHF. The CDR3 coding sequence is TGTGCCAGCAGAAACAGGGGTGTATACAATTCACCCCTCCACTTT. V and J are TRBV19 and TRBJ1-6, with TRBD1 matching over 7 bases. The CDR3 loop spans 15 amino acids. Germline CDR1 is LNHDA and CDR2 is SQIVND (reference sequence). After removal of 9 bases from V and 7 bases from J, the junction contained 12 bases not matched to a gene.

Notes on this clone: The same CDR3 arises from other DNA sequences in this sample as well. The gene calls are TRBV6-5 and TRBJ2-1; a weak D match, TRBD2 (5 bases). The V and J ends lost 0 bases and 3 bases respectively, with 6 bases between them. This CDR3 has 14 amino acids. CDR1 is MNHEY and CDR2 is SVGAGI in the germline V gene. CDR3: CASSYSRGYNEQFF. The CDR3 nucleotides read TGTGCCAGCAGTTACTCTCGGGGCTACAATGAGCAGTTCTTC.

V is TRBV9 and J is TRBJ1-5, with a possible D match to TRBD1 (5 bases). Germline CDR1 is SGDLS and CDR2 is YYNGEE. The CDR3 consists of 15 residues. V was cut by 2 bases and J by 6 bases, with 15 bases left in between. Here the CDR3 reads CASSVSGGSGQPQHF. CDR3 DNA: TGTGCCAGCAGCGTGAGTGGGGGTAGCGGTCAGCCCCAGCATTTT.

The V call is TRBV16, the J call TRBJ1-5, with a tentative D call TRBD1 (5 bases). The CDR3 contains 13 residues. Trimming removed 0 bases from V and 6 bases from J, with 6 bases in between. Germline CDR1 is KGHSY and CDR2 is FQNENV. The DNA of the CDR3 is TGTGCCAGCAGCCAATCGGGGACTCAGCCCCAGCATTTT. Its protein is CASSQSGTQPQHF.

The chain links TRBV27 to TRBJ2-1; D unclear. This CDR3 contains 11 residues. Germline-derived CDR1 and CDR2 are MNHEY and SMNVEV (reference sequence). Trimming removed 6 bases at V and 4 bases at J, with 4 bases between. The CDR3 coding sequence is TGTGCCAGCAGGGTGTACAATGAGCAGTTCTTC. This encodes CASRVYNEQFF.

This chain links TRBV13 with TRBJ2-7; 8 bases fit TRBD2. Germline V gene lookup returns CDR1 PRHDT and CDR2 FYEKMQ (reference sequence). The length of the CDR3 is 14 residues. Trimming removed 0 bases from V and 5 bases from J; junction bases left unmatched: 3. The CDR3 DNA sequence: TGTGCCAGCAGCTTAGGGAGCGGGAGCCACGAGCAGTACTTC. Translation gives CASSLGSGSHEQYF. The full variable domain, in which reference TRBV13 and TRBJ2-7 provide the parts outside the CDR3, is AAGVIQSPRHLIKEKRETATLKCYPIPRHDTVYWYQQGPGQDPQFLISFYEKMQSDKGSIPDRFSAQQFSDYHSELNMSSLELGDSALYFCASSLGSGSHEQYFGPGTRLTVT.

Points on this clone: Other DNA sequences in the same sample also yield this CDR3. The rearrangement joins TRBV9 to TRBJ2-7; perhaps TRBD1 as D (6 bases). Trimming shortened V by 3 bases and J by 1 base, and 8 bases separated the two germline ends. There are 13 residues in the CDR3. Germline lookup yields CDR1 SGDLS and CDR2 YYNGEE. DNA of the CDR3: TGTGCCAGCAGCGCAGGACAGTCCTACGAGCAGTACTTC. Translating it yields CASSAGQSYEQYF. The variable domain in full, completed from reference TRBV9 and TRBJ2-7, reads DSGVTQTPKHLITATGQRVTLRCSPRSGDLSVYWYQQSLDQGLQFLIQYYNGEERAKGNILERFSAQQFPDLHSELNLSSLELGDSALYFCASSAGQSYEQYFGPGTRLTVT.

CDR3 bases: TGTGCCAGCAGTCCGATCGTGAGGGGGGGCATCTCAGATACGCAGTATTTT. It specifies CASSPIVRGGISDTQYF. The chain joins TRBV27 to TRBJ2-3; a weak D match, TRBD2 (7 bases). Per germline, CDR1 MNHEY and CDR2 SMNVEV (reference sequence). V was shortened by 5 bases and J by 4 bases, with 22 bases between the two germline ends. The CDR3 is 17 residues long.

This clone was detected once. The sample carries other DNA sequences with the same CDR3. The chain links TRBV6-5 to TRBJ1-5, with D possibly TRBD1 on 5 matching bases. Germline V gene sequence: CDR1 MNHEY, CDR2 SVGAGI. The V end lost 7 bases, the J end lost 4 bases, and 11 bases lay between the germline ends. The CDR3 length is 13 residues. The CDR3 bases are TGTGCCAGCACCCCGGGGGGGAATCAGCCCCAGCATTTT. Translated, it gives CASTPGGNQPQHF.